Reported below is one T cell receptor beta chain. Its specificity is unknown. The data stem from a study of cytomegalovirus exposure and HLA in healthy donors. Findings and caveats of the study: TRBV6-2, TRBV6-3 and other indistinguishable V segments were excluded. In a later analysis, common viral pathogens appeared linked to several of the most significant clusters.

V shed 6 bases, J shed 2 bases, and the junction held 7 bases outside the gene matches. Germline CDR1 and CDR2: SQVTM and ANQGSEA. The CDR3 extends over 14 amino acids. Vbeta (60) and Jbeta (13) primers were used in the PCR. Profiled with immunoSEQ multiplex PCR; TCRdb holds only in-frame clones, not every one. Of some 74,000 clones listed, 80% are singletons. This TCR was recovered from a male donor in good health and CMV-seronegative. The material sequenced was PBMCs. The chain has TRBV29-1 and TRBJ2-7, with 10 bases lining up with TRBD1. The CDR3 here is CSVARDRGPYEQYF. The CDR3 bases are TGCAGCGTGGCACGGGACAGGGGACCCTACGAGCAGTACTTC.